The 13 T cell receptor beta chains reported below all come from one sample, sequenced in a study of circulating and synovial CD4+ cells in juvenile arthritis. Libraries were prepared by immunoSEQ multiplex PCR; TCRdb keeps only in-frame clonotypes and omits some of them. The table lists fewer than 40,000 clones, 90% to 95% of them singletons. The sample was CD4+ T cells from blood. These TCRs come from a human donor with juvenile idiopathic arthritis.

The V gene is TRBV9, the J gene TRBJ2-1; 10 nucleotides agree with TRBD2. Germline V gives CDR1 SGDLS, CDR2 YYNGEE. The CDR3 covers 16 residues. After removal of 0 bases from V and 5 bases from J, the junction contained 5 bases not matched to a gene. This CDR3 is CASSVAGLAVNNEQFF. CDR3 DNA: TGTGCCAGCAGCGTAGCCGGACTAGCGGTTAACAATGAGCAGTTCTTC.

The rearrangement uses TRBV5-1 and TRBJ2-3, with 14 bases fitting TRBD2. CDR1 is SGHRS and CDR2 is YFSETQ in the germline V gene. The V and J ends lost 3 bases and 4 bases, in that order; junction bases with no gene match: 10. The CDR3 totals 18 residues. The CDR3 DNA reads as TGCGCCAGCAGCTGGGGGACTAGCGGGAGAGGGGGCGCAGATACGCAGTATTTT. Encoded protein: CASSWGTSGRGGADTQYF.

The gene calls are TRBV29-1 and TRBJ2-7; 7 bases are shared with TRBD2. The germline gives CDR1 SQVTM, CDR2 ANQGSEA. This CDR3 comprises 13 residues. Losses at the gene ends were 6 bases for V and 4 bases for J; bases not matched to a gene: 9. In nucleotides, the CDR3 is TGCAGCGTCCGGACTAGTAGAGAGTACGAGCAGTACTTC. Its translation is CSVRTSREYEQYF.

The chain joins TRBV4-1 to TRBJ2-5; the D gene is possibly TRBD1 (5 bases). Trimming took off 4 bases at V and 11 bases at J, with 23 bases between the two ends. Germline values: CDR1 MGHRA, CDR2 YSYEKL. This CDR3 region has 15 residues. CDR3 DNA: TGCGCCAGCAGCCCGAGACAGACGATAGTGGTTGAGCAGTACTTC. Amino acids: CASSPRQTIVVEQYF.

CDR3 DNA: TGCGCCAGCAGCCGGACTAGCGCCTACTCTGGGGCCAACGTCCTGACTTTC. Its translation: CASSRTSAYSGANVLTF. This chain uses TRBV5-1 with TRBJ2-6; 9 bases map to TRBD2. The ends lost 4 bases at V and 0 bases at J; junction bases unmatched: 5. The germline gives CDR1 SGHRS, CDR2 YFSETQ. The CDR3 totals 17 residues.

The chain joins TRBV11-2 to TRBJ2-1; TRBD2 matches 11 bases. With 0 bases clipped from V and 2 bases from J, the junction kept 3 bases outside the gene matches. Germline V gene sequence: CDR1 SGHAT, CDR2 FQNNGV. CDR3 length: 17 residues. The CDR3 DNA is TGTGCCAGCAGCTTAGATAGCGGGAGGGCACCCTACAATGAGCAGTTCTTC. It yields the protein CASSLDSGRAPYNEQFF.

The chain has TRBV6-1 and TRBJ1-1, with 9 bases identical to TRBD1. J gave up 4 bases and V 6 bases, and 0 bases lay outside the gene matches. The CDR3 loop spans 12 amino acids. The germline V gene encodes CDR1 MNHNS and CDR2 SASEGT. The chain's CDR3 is CASRTGGTEAFF. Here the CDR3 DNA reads TGTGCCAGCAGGACAGGGGGCACTGAAGCTTTCTTT.

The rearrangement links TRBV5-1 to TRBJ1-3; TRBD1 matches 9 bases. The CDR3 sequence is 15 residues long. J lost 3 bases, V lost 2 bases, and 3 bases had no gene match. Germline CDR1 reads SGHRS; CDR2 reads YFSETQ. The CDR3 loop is CASSFGTGYGNTIYF. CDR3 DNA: TGCGCCAGCAGCTTTGGGACAGGGTATGGAAACACCATATATTTT.

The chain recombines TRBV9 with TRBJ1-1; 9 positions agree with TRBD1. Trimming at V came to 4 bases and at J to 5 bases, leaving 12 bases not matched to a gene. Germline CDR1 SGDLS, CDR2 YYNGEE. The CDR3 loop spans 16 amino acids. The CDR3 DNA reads TGTGCCAGCAGCACACCGGGACAGGGACGAAAGACTGAAGCTTTCTTT. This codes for CASSTPGQGRKTEAFF.

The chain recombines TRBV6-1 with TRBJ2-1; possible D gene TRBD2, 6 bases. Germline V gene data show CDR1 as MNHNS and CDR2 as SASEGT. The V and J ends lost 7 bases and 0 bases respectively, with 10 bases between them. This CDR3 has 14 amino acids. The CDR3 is CASMAGSSYNEQFF. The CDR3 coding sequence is TGTGCCAGCATGGCGGGGAGCTCCTACAATGAGCAGTTCTTC.

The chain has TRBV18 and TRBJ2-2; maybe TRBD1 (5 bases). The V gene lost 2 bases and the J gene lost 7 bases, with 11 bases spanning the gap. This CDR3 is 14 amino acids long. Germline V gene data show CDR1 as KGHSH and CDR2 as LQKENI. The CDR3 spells CASSPSSGFGELFF. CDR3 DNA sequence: TGTGCCAGCTCACCATCGTCAGGGTTCGGGGAGCTGTTTTTT.

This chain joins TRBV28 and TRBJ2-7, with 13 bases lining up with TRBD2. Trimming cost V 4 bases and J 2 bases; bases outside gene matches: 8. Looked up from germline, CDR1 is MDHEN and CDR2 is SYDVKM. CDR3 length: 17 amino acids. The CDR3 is CASSSAGLAGAPYEQYF. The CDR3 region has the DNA TGTGCCAGCAGTTCCGCAGGACTAGCGGGGGCTCCCTACGAGCAGTACTTC.

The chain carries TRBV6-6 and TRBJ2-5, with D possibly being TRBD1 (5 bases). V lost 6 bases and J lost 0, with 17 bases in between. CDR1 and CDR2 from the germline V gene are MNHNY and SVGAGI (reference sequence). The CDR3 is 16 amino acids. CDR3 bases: TGTGCCAGCAGGGAATCAGGGTTGGTGTACCAAGAGACCCAGTACTTC. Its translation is CASRESGLVYQETQYF.